This TCR beta chain was observed in a study of blood T cells in healthy people across ages. In the case of this clonotype: What it recognizes is unknown.

Findings and limits, study-wide: Significant beta diversity loss was already apparent by age about 42, declining roughly linearly. Long-lived donors had more naive CD4+ cells and higher diversity than aged donors.

CDR3 length: 17 residues. Trimming removed 3 bases from V and 5 bases from J, with 21 bases in between. CDR1 and CDR2 (germline): SGHTA, FQGNSA. PCR was performed a second time for about 6 to 12 cycles using a sample-barcoded 5' primer and a J-beta primer mix. The template-switch adaptor was a 5' adaptor with 12 random nucleotides. It tagged each cDNA molecule. In TCRdb, the 5' RACE reads were re-called with MiXCR into one record per CDR3 protein. Here the sample spans roughly 680,000 distinct CDR3 sequences, 49% being singletons. The specimen sequenced was blood. This chain links TRBV7-2 with TRBJ2-3; D perhaps matches TRBD2 (6 bases). This receptor was identified in a woman in her sixties in good health. For the CDR3, the DNA is TGTGCCAGCAGCTTGGAGGTGCGGCCAGTGGGGGGAGATACGCAGTATTTT. Its translation is CASSLEVRPVGGDTQYF. Complete variable domain (other parts from reference TRBV7-2 and TRBJ2-3): GAGVSQSPSNKVTEKGKDVELRCDPISGHTALYWYRQSLGQGLEFLIYFQGNSAPDKSGLPSDRFSAERTGGSVSTLTIQRTQQEDSAVYLCASSLEVRPVGGDTQYFGPGTRLTVL.